Below, 12 T cell receptor beta chains from the same sample are listed, as sequenced in a study of blood T cell repertoires in COVID-19. Method: immunoSEQ multiplex PCR; TCRdb's copy keeps in-frame clones and lacks some. This table has some 250,000 clones, roughly 88% appearing once. Sequencing was done on a sample of peripheral blood. These receptors were collected from a woman in her 30s with acute or convalescent COVID-19.

V is TRBV5-4 and J is TRBJ2-7, with 7 bases fitting TRBD1. CDR3 size: 13 residues. V lost 5 bases and J lost 3; bases outside the gene matches: 5. Per germline, CDR1 SGHNT and CDR2 YYREEE (reference sequence). CDR3 nucleotides: TGTGCCAGCAGGTCGAGGACAGGCTACGAGCAGTACTTC. It yields the protein CASRSRTGYEQYF.

The chain employs TRBV4-2 and TRBJ1-5, with D possibly matching TRBD1 (5 bases). The CDR3 totals 14 residues. V was clipped by 1 base and J by 5 bases, with 9 bases between them. Germline loops: CDR1 LGHNA, CDR2 YNFKEQ. CDR3 nucleotides: TGTGCCAGCAGCCAAGTTGACAGATATCAGCCCCAGCATTTT. It translates to CASSQVDRYQPQHF.

The chain recombines TRBV5-6 with TRBJ2-3; no definite D call. CDR3 length equals 14 residues. CDR1 is SGHDT, CDR2 YYEEEE, per germline. V was cut by 0 bases and J by 7 bases, with 12 bases left in between. The CDR3 sequence: CASSLGAWHHTQYF. CDR3 coding DNA: TGTGCCAGCAGCTTGGGTGCCTGGCACCATACGCAGTATTTT.

This clone has just one count. The gene calls are TRBV9 and TRBJ2-1; 10 nucleotides line up with TRBD2. Germline-derived CDR1 and CDR2 are SGDLS and YYNGEE. The V and J ends lost 4 bases and 0 bases, in that order; junction bases with no gene match: 13. The CDR3 extends over 19 amino acids. CDR3 sequence (DNA): TGTGCCAGCAGCCCCACCTCCCTAGCGGGAGAAACCTCCTACAATGAGCAGTTCTTC. Translating gives CASSPTSLAGETSYNEQFF.

The rearrangement joins TRBV3-1 (or the pseudogene TRBV3-2) to TRBJ2-7; D call uncertain. This CDR3 region has 13 residues. Trimming shortened V by 3 bases and J by 3 bases, and 9 bases separated the two germline ends. Per the germline V gene, CDR1 is LGHDT and CDR2 is YNNKEL (reference sequence). CDR3 protein: CASSQVHGYEQYF. The CDR3 coding sequence is TGTGCCAGCAGCCAGGTTCACGGCTACGAGCAGTACTTC.

V and J are TRBV3-1 (or the pseudogene TRBV3-2) and TRBJ2-1; TRBD2 matches at 7 bases. This CDR3 region has 15 residues. V lost 1 base, J lost 1 base, and 1 base stayed unmatched. Per germline, CDR1 LGHDT and CDR2 YNNKEL (reference sequence). DNA for the CDR3: TGTGCCAGCAGCCAAGGGCGGGGGTCCTACAATGAGCAGTTCTTC. This codes for CASSQGRGSYNEQFF.

This chain joins TRBV7-9 and TRBJ1-2; D not certain. V gave up 1 base and J gave up 6 bases, with 9 bases separating them. Germline V gene lookup returns CDR1 SEHNR and CDR2 FQNEAQ (reference sequence). The CDR3 runs to 13 residues. In DNA form, the CDR3 reads TGTGCCAGCAGCTTAGACGCGGGGAATGGCTACACCTTC. Encoded protein: CASSLDAGNGYTF.

This clone is a singleton in its sample. This sequence joins TRBV24-1 and TRBJ2-1, with 8 bases lining up with TRBD2. This CDR3 contains 13 residues. J gave up 12 bases and V 4 bases, and 7 bases lay outside the gene matches. CDR1 KGHDR and CDR2 SFDVKD come from the germline V gene. The CDR3 is CATSEAGDKGQFF. The CDR3 DNA reads TGTGCCACCAGTGAAGCGGGGGATAAAGGGCAGTTCTTC.

The rearrangement links TRBV29-1 to TRBJ1-1, with D perhaps matching TRBD1 (6 bases). Looked up from germline, CDR1 is SQVTM and CDR2 is ANQGSEA. The germline V and J ends were trimmed by 4 bases and 10 bases, with 13 bases remaining between them. CDR3 length: 11 residues. The CDR3 loop is CSVGRGGVAFF. CDR3 sequence (DNA): TGCAGCGTTGGTCGGGGGGGCGTAGCTTTCTTT.

The chain employs TRBV5-1 and TRBJ1-3; the D is unclear. Trimming removed 4 bases at V and 0 bases at J, with 8 bases between. Germline values: CDR1 SGHRS, CDR2 YFSETQ. The CDR3 runs 14 residues. CDR3 protein: CASSPEGSGNTIYF. CDR3 nucleotide sequence: TGCGCCAGCAGCCCGGAGGGCTCTGGAAACACCATATATTTT.

This clone was observed a handful of times. This chain joins TRBV29-1 and TRBJ2-7; D remains ambiguous. The CDR3 loop spans 11 amino acids. V was cut by 4 bases and J by 3 bases, with 7 bases left in between. Germline V gene lookup returns CDR1 SQVTM and CDR2 ANQGSEA. The CDR3 DNA is TGCAGCGTTGCGCGTGACTACGAGCAGTACTTC. Amino acid sequence: CSVARDYEQYF.

The rearrangement uses TRBV24-1 and TRBJ1-2; 7 bases match TRBD1. Germline-derived CDR1 and CDR2 are KGHDR and SFDVKD. CDR3 length: 16 residues. V lost 4 bases to trimming and J lost 6 bases; unmatched junction nucleotides: 13. The CDR3 coding sequence is TGTGCCACCAGTGACCCCGGACAGGAGGGGACTGATGGCTACACCTTC. This translates into CATSDPGQEGTDGYTF.